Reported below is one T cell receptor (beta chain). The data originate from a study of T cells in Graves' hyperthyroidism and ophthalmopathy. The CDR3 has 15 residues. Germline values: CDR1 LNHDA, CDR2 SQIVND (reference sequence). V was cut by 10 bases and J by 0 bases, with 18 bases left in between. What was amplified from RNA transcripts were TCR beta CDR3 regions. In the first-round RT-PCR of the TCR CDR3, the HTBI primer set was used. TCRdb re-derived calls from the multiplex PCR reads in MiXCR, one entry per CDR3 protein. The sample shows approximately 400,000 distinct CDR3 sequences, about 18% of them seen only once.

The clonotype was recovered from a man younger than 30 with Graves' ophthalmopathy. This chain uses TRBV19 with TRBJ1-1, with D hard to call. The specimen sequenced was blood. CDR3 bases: TGTGCCACTTCCGTCCGTAACAACATGAACACTGAAGCTTTCTTT. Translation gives CATSVRNNMNTEAFF.